Listed below are T cell receptor beta chains from one sample, sequenced in a study of T-cell reconstitution after alpha-beta-depleted transplantation in children. One entry per CDR3 protein, called by TCRdb with MiXCR from the PCR reads. There are about 980,000 distinct CDR3 sequences in the sample; 25% to 30% occur only once, and about 28% lies in the top ten. The source was PBMCs, mostly from graft donor cells, collected 360 days after TCRalphabeta/CD19-depleted stem cell transplant. The receptor set was obtained from a boy in the first two years of life who had a stem cell transplant for SCID, so the T cells may come from the graft donor. CDR3s leave out the opening cysteine and the closing phenylalanine or tryptophan. The D gene is left open where the match is weak.

length: 15
D: -
V: TRBV21-1
CDR3: ASSKDSERLSTDTQY

length: 14
D: TRBD2
V: TRBV5-5
CDR3: ASNLAAGGTSDTQY

length: 14
D: -
V: TRBV7-9
CDR3: ASSLALASVRDTQY

length: 12
D: -
V: TRBV15
CDR3: ATSREGGLYGYT

length: 13
D: -
V: TRBV19
CDR3: ASSIDHRAVETQY

length: 13
D: TRBD2
V: TRBV29-1
CDR3: SVARSSGGKETQY

length: 10
D: -
V: TRBV18
CDR3: ASSPWPGTQY

length: 12
D: TRBD1
V: TRBV5-1
CDR3: ASSPRTGDEKLF

length: 13
D: -
V: TRBV6-2/TRBV6-3
CDR3: ASSYGLGRAQPQH

length: 14
D: TRBD2
V: TRBV9
CDR3: ASSVVGAGGPDTQY

length: 14
D: TRBD1
V: TRBV6-5
CDR3: ASSSWTGIRNQPQH

length: 12
D: TRBD1
V: TRBV6-1
CDR3: ASSPGTGAGELF

length: 15
D: -
V: TRBV4-1
CDR3: ASSQDLGGDRNQPQH

length: 12
D: TRBD2
V: TRBV28
CDR3: ASSLSVGGRAQY

length: 16
D: TRBD2
V: TRBV12-5
CDR3: ASGLVDSGGSSYNEQF

length: 14
D: -
V: TRBV29-1
CDR3: SVEERGKGPQNIQY

length: 10
D: -
V: TRBV28
CDR3: ASSLAGREQF

length: 14
D: TRBD2
V: TRBV12-3/TRBV12-4
CDR3: ASSSSGGANTGELF

length: 12
D: TRBD2
V: TRBV11-2
CDR3: ASSFGGGTYEQY

length: 13
D: TRBD2
V: TRBV5-1
CDR3: ASSWGLASPGELF

length: 13
D: -
V: TRBV12-3/TRBV12-4
CDR3: ASSLSLQGVETQY

length: 15
D: -
V: TRBV25-1
CDR3: ASSELLAAAPITEAF

length: 13
D: -
V: TRBV5-1
CDR3: ASSLGAGNTDTQY

length: 9
D: -
V: TRBV20-1
CDR3: SAHVGNTIY

length: 16
D: TRBD2
V: TRBV7-3
CDR3: ASSLKLAGGSFTDTQY

length: 14
D: -
V: TRBV5-1
CDR3: ASSLGQAYSYNEQF

length: 14
D: TRBD2
V: TRBV7-2
CDR3: ASSLATLAGGARLF

length: 12
D: -
V: TRBV6-2/TRBV6-3
CDR3: ASSPHTISYEQY

length: 14
D: TRBD2
V: TRBV9
CDR3: ASSPGTSVGTDTQY

length: 12
D: -
V: TRBV9
CDR3: ASSVGRTHSPLH

length: 14
D: -
V: TRBV10-3
CDR3: AISELPGGHTDTQY

length: 13
D: TRBD1
V: TRBV7-9
CDR3: ASAYGQGLGQPQH

length: 13
D: -
V: TRBV7-2
CDR3: ASSLARGTYNEQF

length: 12
D: -
V: TRBV5-1
CDR3: ASSLGQKGVEQY

length: 13
D: TRBD1
V: TRBV4-1
CDR3: ASSQGNRGRSEQY

length: 11
D: TRBD2
V: TRBV9
CDR3: ASSTGGDDEQY

length: 12
D: -
V: TRBV4-1
CDR3: ASSQDGGDYGYT

length: 15
D: -
V: TRBV11-1
CDR3: ASSLWEGTPNTDTQY

length: 16
D: -
V: TRBV15
CDR3: ATSSNVMTGGGANVLT

length: 12
D: -
V: TRBV7-9
CDR3: ASSSILRHGEQF

length: 13
D: -
V: TRBV5-1
CDR3: ASSASGALGGELF

length: 13
D: -
V: TRBV12-3/TRBV12-4
CDR3: ASSLSPANTGELF

length: 13
D: TRBD2
V: TRBV20-1
CDR3: SAHPNGGEKGEQF

length: 11
D: -
V: TRBV15
CDR3: ATSRDLREPQH

length: 13
D: -
V: TRBV7-9
CDR3: ASCLFVGENTEAF

length: 14
D: -
V: TRBV12-5
CDR3: ASGLGWPNNYNEQF

length: 13
D: -
V: TRBV5-1
CDR3: ASSLGAPYTDTQY

length: 14
D: TRBD1
V: TRBV6-1
CDR3: ASSPTNRGIGNTIY

length: 13
D: TRBD2
V: TRBV28
CDR3: ASRLLAETYNEQF

length: 12
D: TRBD1
V: TRBV7-6
CDR3: ASSPTGVPYEQY

length: 14
D: -
V: TRBV12-3/TRBV12-4
CDR3: ASSPWGESPTDTQY

length: 13
D: TRBD2
V: TRBV24-1
CDR3: ATSQSAGGTDTQY

length: 13
D: -
V: TRBV20-1
CDR3: SAVKWAGGEDTQY

length: 13
D: TRBD1
V: TRBV4-3
CDR3: ASSAGGLSTDTQY

length: 15
D: TRBD2
V: TRBV7-2
CDR3: ASSLVPRAGGQETQY

length: 9
D: -
V: TRBV7-9
CDR3: ASSTSRIQY

length: 13
D: -
V: TRBV10-3
CDR3: AISESRPENQPQH

length: 13
D: -
V: TRBV4-2
CDR3: ASSQSDALGTEAF

length: 11
D: -
V: TRBV15
CDR3: ATSRDPGEKLF